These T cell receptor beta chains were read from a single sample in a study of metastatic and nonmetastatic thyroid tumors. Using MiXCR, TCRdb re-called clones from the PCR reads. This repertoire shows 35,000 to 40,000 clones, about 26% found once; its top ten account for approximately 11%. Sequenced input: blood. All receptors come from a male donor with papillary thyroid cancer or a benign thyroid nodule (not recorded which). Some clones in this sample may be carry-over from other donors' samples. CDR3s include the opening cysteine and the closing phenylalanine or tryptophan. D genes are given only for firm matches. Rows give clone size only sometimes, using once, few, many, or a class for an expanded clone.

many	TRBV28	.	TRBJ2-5	TGTGCCAGCAGCTCAGGGTCCGGGAAAGAGACCCAGTACTTC	CASSSGSGKETQYF
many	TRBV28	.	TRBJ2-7	TGTGCCAGCAGTTTAGGTACCTACGAGCAGTACTTC	CASSLGTYEQYF
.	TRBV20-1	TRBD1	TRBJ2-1	TGCAGTGCCCACGTCATGGGACAGGGATTTGGGAATGAGCAGTTCTTC	CSAHVMGQGFGNEQFF
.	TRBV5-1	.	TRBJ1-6	TGCGCCAGCAGCTTGCGGGGACAAGATAATTCACCCCTCCACTTT	CASSLRGQDNSPLHF
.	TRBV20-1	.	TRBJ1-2	TGCAGTGCTAGGGCACCTTTCAACTATGGCTACACCTTC	CSARAPFNYGYTF
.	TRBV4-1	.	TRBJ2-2	TGCGCCAGCAGCCAAGATTGGACTAACACCGGGGAGCTGTTTTTT	CASSQDWTNTGELFF
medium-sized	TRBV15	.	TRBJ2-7	TGTGCCACCAGCCCCCAGGGTTCCTACGAGCAGTACTTC	CATSPQGSYEQYF
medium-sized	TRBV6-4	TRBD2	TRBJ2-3	TGTGCCAGCAGTGACGAAGCGGGAGGGCCGACAGATACGCAGTATTTT	CASSDEAGGPTDTQYF
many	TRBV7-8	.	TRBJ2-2	TGTGCCAGCAGCTTAGGAAACACCGGGGAGCTGTTTTTT	CASSLGNTGELFF
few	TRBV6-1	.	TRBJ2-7	TGTGCCAGCAGTGCTGCCGGGACCGCCGGCCCTTACGAGCAGTACTTC	CASSAAGTAGPYEQYF
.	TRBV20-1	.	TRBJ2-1	TGCAGTGCTACCAATGGGGAAGCGAGGCGCAATGAGCAGTTCTTC	CSATNGEARRNEQFF
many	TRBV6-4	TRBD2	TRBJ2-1	TGTGCCAGCAGTGACTCGACTAGCGGGAGCAATGAGCAGTTCTTC	CASSDSTSGSNEQFF